The sequence of this TCR beta chain was determined in a study of radiation and T cells in renal cell carcinoma. About the study: Nephrectomy followed 15 Gy stereotactic body radiation by 4 weeks.

Notes on the study in general: Pretreatment tumor biopsies were lacking, so baseline clonotypes are unknown.

With regard to this clone: Its antigen is still unknown.

Time point indicated: baseline pretreatment blood. The treatment denotes: 15 Gy SBRT to primary tumor, nephrectomy 4 weeks later. The patient's renal cell carcinoma had clear cell pathology. Assay used: immunoSEQ multiplex PCR; TCRdb lists only in-frame clones, some missing. The table records some 150,000 clones, 70% to 90% of them present only once. This CDR3 has 15 amino acids. The V gene end was trimmed by 1 base and the J gene end by 8 bases; junction bases not matched to a gene: 7. Germline V lookup: CDR1 MNHEY, CDR2 SVGAGI. The specimen comprised blood, sampled from a patient whose treatment included radiotherapy and nephrectomy. The receptor was isolated from a woman aged 50 to 65 with renal cell carcinoma. The chain is built from TRBV6-5 and TRBJ1-4, with 7 bases aligning to TRBD1. CDR3 DNA sequence: TGTGCCAGCAGTTACTTGACAGGGAACTCAGAAAAACTGTTTTTT. Translating gives CASSYLTGNSEKLFF.